Sequencing of this T cell receptor beta chain was carried out in a study of early T cells in non-severe SARS-CoV-2 infection. Study overall: The chains were unpaired, and the sequenced material was bulk RNA from unsorted whole blood. Study-wide points: There was a bias toward anti-spike CD8 responses in VDJdb matching, which missed private and CD4 specificities.

This clonotype appeared a few times. What it binds is unknown. Germline CDR1 SGHVS, CDR2 FQNEAQ. Trimming shortened V by 5 bases and J by 3 bases, and 11 bases separated the two germline ends. This CDR3 region has 14 residues. Tagging with unique molecular identifiers was applied to individual cDNA molecules. TCRdb ran MiXCR on the 5' RACE reads and lists one entry per CDR3 protein. The table records more than 90,000 distinct CDR3 sequences, roughly 13% of them present only once. The sequence derives from an adult who was a healthcare worker with PCR-confirmed SARS-CoV-2 infection or an uninfected control (not recorded which). The sequencing input was whole blood. The chain carries TRBV7-8 and TRBJ2-1; D assignment may be TRBD1 or TRBD2 (6 bases each). The CDR3 DNA sequence: TGTGCCAGCAGCGGGGGGCCCTACTACAATGAGCAGTTCTTC. Protein: CASSGGPYYNEQFF.